This T cell receptor beta chain is drawn from a study of PD-1 blockade in classical Hodgkin lymphoma. Findings and caveats of the study: Differences between repertoires have undefined causes, possibly disease activity or prior therapy.

In germline, CDR1 is SGHNT, CDR2 YENEEA. V was pared by 5 bases and J by 9 bases, with 17 bases between. CDR3 length: 14 amino acids. Method: immunoSEQ multiplex PCR; TCRdb's copy keeps in-frame clones and lacks some. This table holds roughly 21,000 clones, about 83% found once. Stated time point: newly diagnosed, previously untreated cHL patient sample. By magnetic negative selection, CD8+ T cells were isolated from the thawed PBMCs. About this clone: Antigen specificity is unknown.

Sequenced sample: CD8+ T cells from blood. This sequence originates from a human donor with classical Hodgkin lymphoma. The gene calls are TRBV11-3 and TRBJ2-1; possible D gene TRBD1, 6 bases. The CDR3 protein is CASSGSRGRGEQFF. The CDR3 DNA reads TGTGCCAGCAGCGGGTCCAGGGGACGGGGTGAGCAGTTCTTC.